Following are 17 T cell receptor beta chains from one sample sequenced in a study of T cells in Graves' hyperthyroidism and ophthalmopathy. Researchers took RNA transcripts and amplified the TCR beta CDR3 regions from them. In the first-round RT-PCR of the TCR CDR3, the HTBI primer set was used. TCRdb reprocessed the multiplex PCR reads with MiXCR, giving one entry per CDR3 protein. Of hundreds of thousands of distinct CDR3 sequences listed, around 19% are singletons. Source material: blood. These receptors were collected from a woman between 45 and 60 years old with Graves' hyperthyroidism that later progressed to Graves' ophthalmopathy.

V is TRBV2 and J is TRBJ1-6, with D possibly being TRBD1 (5 bases). The CDR3 has 15 residues. The germline gives CDR1 SNHLY, CDR2 FYNNEI. With 6 bases removed from V and 0 bases from J, the gap between germline ends came to 9 bases. CDR3 coding DNA: TGTGCCAGCAGGGGACGGAGCTCCTATAATTCACCCCTCCACTTT. Amino acids: CASRGRSSYNSPLHF.

This chain joins TRBV7-2 and TRBJ1-2; maybe TRBD1 (6 bases). This CDR3 contains 13 residues. V was cut by 1 base and J by 8 bases, with 11 bases left in between. CDR1 is SGHTA and CDR2 is FQGNSA in the germline V gene. The CDR3 DNA reads TGTGCCAGCAGCTTAGAGGGGGTTCGGGGCTACACCTTC. This codes for CASSLEGVRGYTF.

Regarding this clonotype: A much bigger clone sits one base away, suggesting this may be a read error. The rearrangement joins TRBV14 to TRBJ1-1, with D possibly matching TRBD1 (5 bases). CDR3 length: 17 amino acids. In germline, CDR1 is SGHDN, CDR2 FVKESK. CDR3: CASSEESLQRGRSEAFF. The CDR3 DNA follows: TGTGCCAGCAGCGAAGAAAGTTTACAGAGGGGTAGATCTGAAGCTTTCTTT.

The gene calls are TRBV5-1 and TRBJ1-1; D is unclear. Germline V gene data show CDR1 as SGHRS and CDR2 as YFSETQ. Trimming stripped 0 bases from V and 2 bases from J, with 11 bases between. The CDR3 contains 15 residues. The CDR3 sequence is CASSLGGVSNTEAFF. CDR3 DNA: TGCGCCAGCAGCTTGGGGGGTGTTAGTAACACTGAAGCTTTCTTT.

The rearrangement links TRBV29-1 to TRBJ2-7; D perhaps matches TRBD1 (6 bases). CDR1 is SQVTM, CDR2 ANQGSEA, per germline. With 7 bases removed from V and 3 bases from J, the gap between germline ends came to 16 bases. The CDR3 extends over 13 amino acids. The CDR3 sequence is CSARAGVGYEQYF. The CDR3 DNA is TGCAGCGCCCGAGCAGGGGTAGGCTACGAGCAGTACTTC.

Ten or more counts support this clonotype. This chain uses TRBV3-1 with TRBJ1-4, with unresolved D. V was clipped by 7 bases and J by 8 bases, with 14 bases between them. The CDR3 spans 13 residues. Germline assignment: CDR1 LGHDT and CDR2 YNNKEL (reference sequence). DNA of the CDR3: TGTGCCAGCACCCTCGGGCCACAGGAAAAACTGTTTTTT. Encoded protein: CASTLGPQEKLFF.

The V and J genes are TRBV27 and TRBJ1-5, with D possibly TRBD1 on 6 matching bases. CDR1 is MNHEY and CDR2 is SMNVEV in the germline V gene (reference sequence). The V gene lost 5 bases and the J gene lost 5 bases, with 16 bases spanning the gap. The CDR3 length is 15 residues. In DNA, the CDR3 is TGTGCCAGCAGTGACCCTCTAGGGGGGCATCAGCCCCAGCATTTT. This translates into CASSDPLGGHQPQHF.

The chain combines TRBV12-3 or TRBV12-4 with TRBJ1-6; D unclear. The V and J ends lost 0 bases and 14 bases respectively, with 11 bases between them. This CDR3 has 13 amino acids. CDR3 amino acids: CASSLANGASLHF. In nucleotides, the CDR3 is TGTGCCAGCAGTTTAGCGAACGGAGCATCCCTCCACTTT.

There are a few counts of this clonotype. The chain employs TRBV18 and TRBJ2-3; TRBD1 matches at 8 bases. Germline CDR1 KGHSH, CDR2 LQKENI. CDR3 size: 15 residues. Trimming removed 5 bases from V and 6 bases from J; junction bases left unmatched: 10. This CDR3 reads CASSLGTGWSDTQYF. As DNA, the CDR3 is TGTGCCAGCTCATTAGGGACAGGTTGGTCCGATACGCAGTATTTT.

The gene calls are TRBV29-1 and TRBJ2-7; perhaps TRBD1 as D (6 bases). Deletions cut 6 bases from V and 7 bases from J, with 16 bases between. Germline values: CDR1 SQVTM, CDR2 ANQGSEA. This CDR3 has 12 amino acids. The CDR3 spells CSVRPTQGEQYF. CDR3 in DNA: TGCAGCGTCCGACCCACACAGGGTGAGCAGTACTTC.

The rearrangement links TRBV10-3 to TRBJ2-6; 10 nucleotides match TRBD2. The CDR3 is 15 residues long. After removal of 10 bases from V and 0 bases from J, the junction contained 3 bases not matched to a gene. CDR1 and CDR2 (germline): ENHRY, SYGVKD. The CDR3 here is CATSGGASGANVLTF. CDR3 coding DNA: TGTGCCACCAGCGGGGGGGCCTCTGGGGCCAACGTCCTGACTTTC.

The table lists this clonotype with a few counts. The chain joins TRBV5-6 to TRBJ1-5, with unresolved D. Looked up from germline, CDR1 is SGHDT and CDR2 is YYEEEE. The V end lost 0 bases, the J end lost 4 bases, and 11 bases lay between the germline ends. The CDR3 is 15 residues long. CDR3 in DNA: TGTGCCAGCAGCTTGGCCCTGAACATGAATCAGCCCCAGCATTTT. Protein: CASSLALNMNQPQHF.

This clonotype was observed a handful of times. The J gene is TRBJ2-3, the V gene TRBV4-1; unclear D gene. This CDR3 has 14 residues. Germline CDR1 and CDR2: MGHRA and YSYEKL. Deletions cut 4 bases from V and 11 bases from J, with 19 bases between. The CDR3 region is CASSLSSDPTGQYF. CDR3 DNA: TGCGCCAGCAGCCTATCCTCCGACCCGACGGGGCAGTATTTT.

This clonotype was picked up many times. The J gene is TRBJ1-3, the V gene TRBV6-1, with D unclear. This CDR3 spans 12 amino acids. Germline V gene data show CDR1 as MNHNS and CDR2 as SASEGT. The V end was cut by 9 bases, the J end by 0 bases, with 6 bases between. CDR3 nucleotides: TGTGCCAGTCGGAGCTCTGGAAACACCATATATTTT. It encodes CASRSSGNTIYF.

This clonotype was counted many times. The CDR3 protein is CASGYADTQYF. The CDR3 DNA reads TGTGCCAGCGGGTACGCAGATACGCAGTATTTT. The chain recombines TRBV2 with TRBJ2-3; no reliable D call. This CDR3 spans 11 amino acids. Germline V gene lookup returns CDR1 SNHLY and CDR2 FYNNEI. V was clipped by 8 bases and J by 4 bases, with 7 bases between them.

This clonotype has more than one count but fewer than ten. The chain couples TRBV10-1 to TRBJ1-1; unclear D gene. Germline assignment: CDR1 WNHNN and CDR2 SYGVQD (reference sequence). The V end was cut by 3 bases, the J end by 1 base, with 9 bases between. CDR3 length: 14 residues. The CDR3 DNA is TGCGCCAGCAGTGAATTTGGGGAGAACACTGAAGCTTTCTTT. Translating gives CASSEFGENTEAFF.

The chain couples TRBV11-3 to TRBJ1-2, with 7 bases matching TRBD1. CDR1 and CDR2 (germline): SGHNT, YENEEA. There are 15 residues in the CDR3. Losses at the gene ends were 4 bases for V and 2 bases for J; bases not matched to a gene: 7. CDR3 sequence: CASSSDRALNYGYTF. For the CDR3, the DNA is TGTGCCAGCAGCTCCGACAGGGCCCTGAACTATGGCTACACCTTC.